This T cell receptor (beta chain) came from a study of T-cell reconstitution after alpha-beta-depleted transplantation in children. Study conclusions and caveats: Reportedly, only several hundred clones from non-depleted graft cells drove alpha-beta T-cell counts at about two months.

As regards this clonotype: Its specificity is not known.

Molecular barcoding with unique molecular identifiers was used for the TCRbeta library. TCRdb reprocessed the PCR reads via MiXCR and lists one record per CDR3 protein. The sample includes about a million distinct CDR3 sequences, about 26% of them seen just once. CDR1 SEHNR and CDR2 FQNEAQ come from the germline V gene (reference sequence). CDR3 length: 12 amino acids. Trimming took off 5 bases at V and 7 bases at J, with 12 bases between the two ends. V is TRBV7-9 and J is TRBJ2-7; D may be TRBD1 (5 bases). The starting material was PBMCs, mostly from graft donor cells, obtained 360 days after TCRalphabeta/CD19-depleted stem cell transplant. This clonotype originated in a boy less than two years old who had a stem cell transplant for SCID, so the T cells may come from the graft donor. CDR3 region: CASSVQGQEQYF. CDR3 sequence (DNA): TGTGCCAGCAGCGTCCAGGGTCAAGAGCAGTACTTC.